This T cell receptor (beta chain) was sequenced during a study of T cell responses to AZD1222 COVID-19 vaccine. Whole-study results and caveats: Vaccination with two AZD1222 doses was followed by a rise in Spike-specific TCR breadth and depth. Donors were chiefly white British, with a greater number of females, and clonal diversity was perhaps underestimated. Nearly half of spike-specific TCRs reportedly target unmutated variant regions.

Germline assignment: CDR1 KGHDR and CDR2 SFDVKD. The CDR3 length is 13 residues. Losses at the gene ends were 5 bases for V and 4 bases for J; bases not matched to a gene: 3. With respect to this clone: Antigen unknown.

Sequencing used immunoSEQ multiplex PCR; TCRdb keeps in-frame clones, though not all of them. The sample includes some 110,000 clones, roughly 84% of them seen just once. Pooling of second doses given at about 4 or about 12 weeks was done. The sequence derives from an adult who received the AZD1222 COVID-19 vaccine. The V call is TRBV24-1, the J call TRBJ1-2, with 7 nucleotides matching TRBD1. This material consisted of peripheral blood, taken 28 days after the second AZD1222 dose. The CDR3 sequence is CATSGRDSYGYTF. CDR3 nucleotide sequence: TGTGCCACCAGTGGCCGGGACAGCTATGGCTACACCTTC.